A single TCR beta chain is shown here with its context. It lacks a known antigen. Base qualities are not at hand, and no much larger clone is one base apart. The germline V gene gives CDR1 as SGHRS and CDR2 as YFSETQ. After removal of 3 bases from V and 5 bases from J, the junction retains 6 bases not matched to a gene. The CDR3 goes from the cysteine to the phenylalanine over 14 residues. The DNA shown is the 42-base CDR3, in frame from base 1. What the treatment or condition label conveys for this sample: in vitro stimulation with specific CMV peptide epitopes to enrich CMV-specific T cells. These data are taken from a study of T cell repertoires in cytomegalovirus infection (dated by TCRdb to between 2018 and 2021). About the investigation overall: Alongside well-studied HLA-B-restricted epitopes, the peptide stimulations were aimed at recently identified HLA-C-restricted CMV epitopes, whose presentation resists viral immunomodulation. Donor HLA type was relevant to the analysis, because carriage of CMV infection together with the matching HLA type was indicated by public TCR beta signatures.

Beyond this particular receptor, the publication reports: In both this cohort and an independent cohort of 352 donors, the cumulative frequency of public TCR beta family members distinguished carriers of CMV infection plus the relevant HLA type. The ex vivo response was dominated by HLA-C-restricted CMV-specific TCR beta clonotypes, which also provided the single most frequent clonotype in two of eight donors.

Sequenced using an Illumina HiSeq 1500. TCRdb reprocessed the public reads (quality trimming at Q25 with fastp, clone calling with MiXCR) and kept in-frame beta chains. Identical CDR3 proteins give one entry, which carries the most common genes and DNA. This sample gives fewer than 900,000 distinct CDR3 sequences in total; under 35% of them show up just once. The ten largest clones add up to roughly 13% of the sample. The source of this sequence is a human donor in good health (CMV status not recorded). Some clones in this sample may be carry-over from other donors' samples. The source material was cultured CD8+ T cells from PBMCs, sampled from culture after CMV antigen stimulation. The chain couples TRBV5-1 to TRBJ2-5; the junction holds 8 bases that match TRBD1. The nucleotide sequence is TGCGCCAGCAGCTCGACAGGGGCTTGGGAGACCCAGTACTTC. The resulting protein is CASSSTGAWETQYF.